What follows is one TCR beta chain and its context. Antigen unknown. This specimen belongs to a study of shared clonotypes between healthy human individuals. Germline V gene lookup returns CDR1 LGHNA and CDR2 YSLEER. This CDR3 contains 17 residues. With 3 bases clipped from V and 5 bases from J, the junction kept 10 bases outside the gene matches. Assay: immunoSEQ multiplex PCR; the TCRdb copy retains only in-frame clones and omits some. The data show millions of clones, with roughly 95% seen just once and 0.1% to 0.15% held by the top ten. Findings of the study overall: Generally, naive subsets (rather than memory subsets) showed larger estimated richness.

This sequence was found in a man aged 18 to 29 in good health. Sequencing was performed on naive CD4+ T cells sorted from blood. The subset denotes: CD45RA+ positively selected. The rearrangement uses TRBV4-3 and TRBJ2-3, with 11 bases fitting TRBD2. The chain's CDR3 is CASSQPGILAGEDTQYF. Here the CDR3 DNA reads TGCGCCAGCAGCCAGCCCGGGATACTAGCGGGAGAAGATACGCAGTATTTT.